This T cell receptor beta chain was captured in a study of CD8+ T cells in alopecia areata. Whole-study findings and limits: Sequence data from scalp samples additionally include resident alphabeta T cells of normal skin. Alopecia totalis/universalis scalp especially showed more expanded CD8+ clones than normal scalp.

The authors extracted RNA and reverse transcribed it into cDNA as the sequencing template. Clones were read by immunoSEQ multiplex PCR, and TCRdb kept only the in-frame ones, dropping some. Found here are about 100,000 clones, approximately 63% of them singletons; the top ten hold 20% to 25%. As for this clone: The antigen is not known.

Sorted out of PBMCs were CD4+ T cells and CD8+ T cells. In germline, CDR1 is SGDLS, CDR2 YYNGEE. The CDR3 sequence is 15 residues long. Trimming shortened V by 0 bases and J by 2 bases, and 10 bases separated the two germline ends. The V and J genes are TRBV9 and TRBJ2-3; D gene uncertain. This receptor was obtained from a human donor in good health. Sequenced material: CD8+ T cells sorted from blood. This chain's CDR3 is CASSVEGRFTDTQYF. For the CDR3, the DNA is TGTGCCAGCAGCGTAGAGGGCAGATTCACAGATACGCAGTATTTT.